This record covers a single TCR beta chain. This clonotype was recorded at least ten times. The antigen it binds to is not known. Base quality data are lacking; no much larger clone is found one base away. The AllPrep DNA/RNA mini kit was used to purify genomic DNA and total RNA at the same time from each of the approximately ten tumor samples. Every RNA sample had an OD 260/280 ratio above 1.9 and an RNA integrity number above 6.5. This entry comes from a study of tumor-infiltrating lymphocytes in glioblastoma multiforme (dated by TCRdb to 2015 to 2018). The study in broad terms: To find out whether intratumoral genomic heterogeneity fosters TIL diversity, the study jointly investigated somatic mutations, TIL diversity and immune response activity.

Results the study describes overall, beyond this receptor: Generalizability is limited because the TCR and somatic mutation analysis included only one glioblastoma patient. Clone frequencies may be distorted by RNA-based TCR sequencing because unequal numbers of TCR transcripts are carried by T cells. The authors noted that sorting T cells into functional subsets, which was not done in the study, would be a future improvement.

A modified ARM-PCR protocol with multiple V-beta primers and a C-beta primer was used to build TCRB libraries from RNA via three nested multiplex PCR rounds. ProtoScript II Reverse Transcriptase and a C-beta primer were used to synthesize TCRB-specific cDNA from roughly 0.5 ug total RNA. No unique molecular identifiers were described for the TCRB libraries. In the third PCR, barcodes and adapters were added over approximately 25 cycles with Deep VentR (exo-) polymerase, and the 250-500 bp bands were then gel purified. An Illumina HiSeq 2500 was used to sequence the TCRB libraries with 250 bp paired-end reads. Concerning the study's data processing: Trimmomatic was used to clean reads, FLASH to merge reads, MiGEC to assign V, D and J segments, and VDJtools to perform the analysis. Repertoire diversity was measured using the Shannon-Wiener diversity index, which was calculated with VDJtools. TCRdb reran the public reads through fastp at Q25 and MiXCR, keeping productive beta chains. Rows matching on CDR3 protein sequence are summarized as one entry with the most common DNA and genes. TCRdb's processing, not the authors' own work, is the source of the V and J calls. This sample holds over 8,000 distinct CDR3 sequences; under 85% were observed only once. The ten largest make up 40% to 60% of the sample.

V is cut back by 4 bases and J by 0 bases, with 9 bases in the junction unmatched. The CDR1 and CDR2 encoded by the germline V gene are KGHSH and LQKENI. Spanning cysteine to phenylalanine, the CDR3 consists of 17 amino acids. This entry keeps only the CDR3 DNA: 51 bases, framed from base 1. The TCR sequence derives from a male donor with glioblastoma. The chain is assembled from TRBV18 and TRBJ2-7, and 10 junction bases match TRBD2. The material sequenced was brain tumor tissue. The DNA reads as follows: TGTGCCAGCTCACTAATGAGGACTAGCGGCAGCTCCTACGAGCAGTACTTC. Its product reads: CASSLMRTSGSSYEQYF.